The 7 T cell receptor beta chains in this list originate from one sample, sequenced in a study of vaccination and CD4 T cells after COVID-19. One entry per CDR3 protein, called by TCRdb with MiXCR from the PCR reads. In the table there are some 20,000 distinct CDR3 sequences, 58% of which are singletons. The starting material was CD4+ T cells from blood, obtained before SARS-CoV-2 vaccination. Every receptor here comes from a human donor who had recovered from COVID-19.

The chain has TRBV6-1 and TRBJ2-7, with 7 bases lining up with TRBD1. Germline CDR1 reads MNHNS; CDR2 reads SASEGT. V gave up 5 bases and J gave up 3 bases; unmatched junction bases: 1. The CDR3 contains 12 residues. CDR3 loop: CASSPGGYEQYF. The CDR3, as DNA: TGTGCCAGCAGTCCAGGGGGCTACGAGCAGTACTTC.

In DNA, the CDR3 is TGTGCCAGCAGTTATCGGGGAATCCACGAGCAGTACTTC. Translation: CASSYRGIHEQYF. V and J are TRBV6-5 and TRBJ2-7, with D tentatively TRBD2 (5 bases). The germline V gene has CDR1 MNHEY and CDR2 SVGAGI. This CDR3 is 13 amino acids long. V shed 3 bases and J shed 5 bases, with 11 bases lying between them.

V is TRBV19 and J is TRBJ1-1; TRBD1 aligns across 7 bases. CDR1 LNHDA and CDR2 SQIVND come from the germline V gene (reference sequence). V trimming: 7 bases; J trimming: 5 bases; junction bases outside the gene matches: 7. The CDR3 runs 13 residues. The CDR3 loop reads CASTNRDRTEAFF. The CDR3 coding sequence is TGTGCCAGTACTAACCGGGACAGAACTGAAGCTTTCTTT.

This clonotype appeared a single time. The chain's CDR3 is CASSVYNEQFF. The CDR3 DNA follows: TGTGCCAGCAGTGTATACAATGAGCAGTTCTTC. The chain joins TRBV25-1 to TRBJ2-1; unclear D gene. There are 11 residues in the CDR3. Looked up from germline, CDR1 is MGHDK and CDR2 is SYGVNS. V gave up 4 bases and J gave up 4 bases, with 2 bases separating them.

The genes are TRBV5-1 and TRBJ1-2, with TRBD1 as a possible D gene (5 bases). The V gene's germline CDR1 is SGHRS and CDR2 YFSETQ. This CDR3 is 14 amino acids long. V was trimmed by 4 bases and J by 3 bases, leaving 13 bases between them. The CDR3, as DNA: TGCGCCAGCAGCCCCGGTGGGGACGACTATGGCTACACCTTC. Translating gives CASSPGGDDYGYTF.

The chain uses TRBV10-3 and TRBJ1-1; D is unresolved. The CDR3 is made up of 13 amino acids. V was clipped by 7 bases and J by 1 base, with 10 bases between them. CDR1 is ENHRY and CDR2 is SYGVKD in the germline V gene. The CDR3 region is CAIKPGENTEAFF. CDR3 bases: TGTGCCATCAAGCCAGGAGAGAACACTGAAGCTTTCTTT.

CDR3 residues: CASSLAAGQHNTGELFF. The CDR3 nucleotides read TGTGCCAGCAGCTTAGCGGCAGGACAGCATAACACCGGGGAGCTGTTTTTT. The V and J genes are TRBV7-9 and TRBJ2-2, with D perhaps matching TRBD1 (6 bases). Trimming pared 0 bases from V and 2 bases from J, leaving 13 bases between. CDR1 is SEHNR and CDR2 is FQNEAQ in the germline V gene (reference sequence). The CDR3 sequence is 17 residues long. The whole variable domain, remainder taken from reference TRBV7-9 and TRBJ2-2, is DTGVSQNPRHKITKRGQNVTFRCDPISEHNRLYWYRQTLGQGPEFLTYFQNEAQLEKSRLLSDRFSAERPKGSFSTLEIQRTEQGDSAMYLCASSLAAGQHNTGELFFGEGSRLTVL.